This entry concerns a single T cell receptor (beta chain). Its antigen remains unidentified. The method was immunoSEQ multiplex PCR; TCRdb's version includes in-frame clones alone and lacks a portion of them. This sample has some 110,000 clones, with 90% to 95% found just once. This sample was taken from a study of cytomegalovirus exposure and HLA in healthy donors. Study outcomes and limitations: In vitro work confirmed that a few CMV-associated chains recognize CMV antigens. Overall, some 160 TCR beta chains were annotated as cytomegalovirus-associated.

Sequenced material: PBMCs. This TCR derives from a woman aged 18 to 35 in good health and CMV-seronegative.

This CDR3 is CASRTWGGPRGGYTF. The CDR3 DNA reads TGTGCCAGCAGAACATGGGGGGGGCCTCGTGGTGGCTACACCTTC. The chain is built from TRBV5-6 and TRBJ1-2; weak D call: TRBD1 (6 bases). The CDR3 runs to 15 residues. V shed 5 bases and J shed 7 bases, with 21 bases lying between them. Germline V gives CDR1 SGHDT, CDR2 YYEEEE.